This T cell receptor (beta chain) was identified during a study of blood T cell repertoires in COVID-19. On the study more broadly: From the United States, Italy and Spain came samples of acute and convalescent COVID-19.

Assay: immunoSEQ multiplex PCR; the TCRdb copy retains only in-frame clones and omits some. The sample holds around 260,000 clones, approximately 85% seen once. Seattle enrolled patients during active infection and tracked them longitudinally. This CDR3 is built from 12 residues. Germline V lookup: CDR1 MDHEN, CDR2 SYDVKM. Trimming pared 7 bases from V and 6 bases from J, leaving 10 bases between. The sample consisted of peripheral blood. This clonotype originated in a human donor with COVID-19, enrolled during active disease. The donor label of this sample is uncertain. This chain uses TRBV28 with TRBJ2-4, with D tentatively TRBD2 (5 bases). The CDR3 region has the DNA TGTGCCAGCAATAGCGCCGGAAACATTCAGTACTTC. Translation gives CASNSAGNIQYF.